The entry below gives a single T cell receptor beta chain sequence along with its context. Its antigen is as yet unknown. This specimen belongs to a study of CD8+ T cells in alopecia areata. The CDR3 loop spans 13 amino acids. Germline assignment: CDR1 GTSNPN and CDR2 SVGIG (reference sequence). The ends were cut back, 4 bases at V and 3 bases at J, with 12 bases in the middle. The study, taken as a whole, reports: Amid tofacitinib therapy, many expanded lesional clones stayed present in scalp and blood. On tofacitinib, scalp clonality and expanded CD8+ clones among top 100 fell significantly. Whether baseline CD8+ expansion is linked to response remains uncertain, given a single nonresponder.

RNA was extracted and reverse transcribed into cDNA as the sequencing template. TCRdb keeps only in-frame clones here, not all; method: immunoSEQ multiplex PCR. The table lists 200,000 to 250,000 clones, around three fifths of them singletons. The treatment denotes: oral pan-JAK inhibitor, 5-10 mg twice daily. The TCR was taken from a human donor with alopecia areata. Sequenced here: CD4+ T cells sorted from blood, sampled at week 4, from a patient treated with tofacitinib. The chain employs TRBV30 and TRBJ1-2, with a tentative D call TRBD1 (5 bases). The CDR3 sequence is CAWKRGGDYGYTF. CDR3 sequence (DNA): TGTGCCTGGAAGCGGGGGGGAGACTATGGCTACACCTTC. Filled out from reference TRBV30 and TRBJ1-2, the complete variable domain reads SQTIHQWPATLVQPVGSPLSLECTVEGTSNPNLYWYRQAAGRGLQLLFYSVGIGQISSEVPQNLSASRPQDRQFILSSKKLLLSDSGFYLCAWKRGGDYGYTFGSGTRLTVV.